Listed here are 5 T cell receptor beta chains from one sample, sequenced in a study of blood T cell repertoires in COVID-19. Clones were read by immunoSEQ multiplex PCR, and TCRdb kept only the in-frame ones, dropping some. The sample shows 100,000 to 150,000 clones, 85% to 90% of them seen only once. What was sequenced was peripheral blood. Receptor source: a man aged 70-80 years with active COVID-19.

The chain is built from TRBV5-5 and TRBJ1-2; 9 nucleotides agree with TRBD1. Germline loops: CDR1 SGHKS, CDR2 YYEKEE (reference sequence). This CDR3 contains 14 residues. V lost 3 bases to trimming and J lost 4 bases; unmatched junction nucleotides: 4. The CDR3 nucleotides are TGTGCCAGCAGCTCAGACAGGGGGGTCTATGGCTACACCTTC. Protein sequence: CASSSDRGVYGYTF. The full variable domain, its missing parts supplied by reference TRBV5-5 and TRBJ1-2, is DAGVTQSPTHLIKTRGQQVTLRCSPISGHKSVSWYQQVLGQGPQFIFQYYEKEERGRGNFPDRFSARQFPNYSSELNVNALLLGDSALYLCASSSDRGVYGYTFGSGTRLTVV.

The V and J genes are TRBV7-6 and TRBJ2-3, with TRBD1 as a possible D gene (6 bases). This CDR3 spans 20 amino acids. Trimming cost V 4 bases and J 4 bases, with 30 bases left between them. Germline V gives CDR1 SGHVS, CDR2 FNYEAQ. The CDR3 nucleotides are TGTGCCAGCAGCTCCCTCTTAATTACAGGGCCCCTTAGGACTTCAGATACGCAGTATTTT. Translation gives CASSSLLITGPLRTSDTQYF.

The rearrangement joins TRBV7-3 to TRBJ2-1; 12 bases line up with TRBD2. Germline V gene sequence: CDR1 SGHTA, CDR2 FQGTGA. The CDR3 runs to 19 residues. The V gene end was trimmed by 1 base and the J gene end by 3 bases; junction bases not matched to a gene: 10. The CDR3 sequence: CASSLMSPLLAGGYNEQFF. The DNA of the CDR3 is TGTGCCAGCAGCTTAATGTCGCCACTACTAGCGGGAGGCTACAATGAGCAGTTCTTC. Looking up the rest from reference TRBV7-3 and TRBJ2-1 gives the full variable domain: GAGVSQTPSNKVTEKGKYVELRCDPISGHTALYWYRQSLGQGPEFLIYFQGTGAADDSGLPNDRFFAVRPEGSVSTLKIQRTERGDSAVYLCASSLMSPLLAGGYNEQFFGPGTRLTVL.

This clone occurred a few times. The V gene is TRBV5-1, the J gene TRBJ2-7; the D gene is possibly TRBD1 (6 bases). V was clipped by 4 bases and J by 6 bases, with 11 bases between them. CDR1 is SGHRS, CDR2 YFSETQ, per germline. The CDR3 covers 12 residues. CDR3 region: CASSGGHPEQYF. The CDR3 DNA reads as TGCGCCAGCAGCGGGGGCCACCCCGAGCAGTACTTC.

This rearrangement joins TRBV6-1 to TRBJ2-3; tentative D call: TRBD2 (5 bases). V was clipped by 1 base and J by 6 bases, with 14 bases between them. CDR1 is MNHNS and CDR2 is SASEGT in the germline V gene. This CDR3 comprises 15 residues. CDR3 nucleotides: TGTGCCAGCAGTGAAGTTGGCGTCCCGGGGGATACGCAGTATTTT. It encodes CASSEVGVPGDTQYF.